This T cell receptor (beta chain) was documented in a study of T cell responses to AZD1222 COVID-19 vaccine. The CDR3 contains 15 residues. Germline loops: CDR1 SGHTA, CDR2 FQGNSA. Clones were sequenced by immunoSEQ multiplex PCR, and TCRdb holds only the in-frame ones, with some missing. The sample lists 100,000 to 150,000 clones, roughly 92% occurring once. This clonotype originated in an adult in good health. V and J are TRBV7-2 and TRBJ1-1; 12 bases line up with TRBD1. The sequencing used peripheral blood, collected on day 0 of AZD1222 vaccination. The CDR3 protein is CVGAWGQGAYTEAFF. The CDR3 DNA reads TGTGTCGGCGCCTGGGGACAGGGGGCTTACACTGAAGCTTTCTTT.